The rows below give T cell receptor beta chains drawn from one sample of a study of T cells in Graves' hyperthyroidism and ophthalmopathy. MiXCR was run by TCRdb on the multiplex PCR reads, yielding one entry per CDR3 protein. The table shows hundreds of thousands of distinct CDR3 sequences, with roughly 40% occurring only once. Sequencing was performed on blood. All receptors derive from a young man with Graves' hyperthyroidism. The CDR3 runs from the conserved cysteine through the conserved F or W. Each record gives: D gene, V gene, J gene, clone size, CDR3 DNA, CDR3 protein. D genes are given only for firm matches. A row's size may be missing; if present it is once, few, many or a size class.

>.|TRBV24-1|TRBJ1-1|many
TGTGCCACCAGTGATCCTGGACGAACGGAGGGGGCTTTCTTT
CATSDPGRTEGAFF
>TRBD2|TRBV29-1|TRBJ2-3|.
TGCAGCGTTGCTAGCGGGAGCACAGATACGCAGTATTTT
CSVASGSTDTQYF
>.|TRBV7-2|TRBJ1-1|few
TGTGCCAGCAGAATGAACAGGGCTCACGCTGAAGCTTTCTTT
CASRMNRAHAEAFF
>.|TRBV5-6|TRBJ1-2|.
TGTGCCACCTCCCGGGACTTCGGTGGTGGCTACACCTTC
CATSRDFGGGYTF
>.|TRBV25-1|TRBJ1-2|.
TGTGCCAGCAGTGAATACGGGACCTCGACGTCTGGCTACACCTTC
CASSEYGTSTSGYTF
>TRBD1|TRBV7-2|TRBJ2-5|.
TGTGCCAGCAGCCGTAGACAGGGTTACCAAGAGACCCAGTACTTC
CASSRRQGYQETQYF
>.|TRBV5-8|TRBJ2-5|many
TGTGCCAGCAGCATGTACAGGGTTGAGACCCAGTACTTC
CASSMYRVETQYF
>.|TRBV7-9|TRBJ1-4|many
TGTGCCAGCAGCCCCCCGGGGAATGAAAAACTGTTTTTT
CASSPPGNEKLFF
>.|TRBV20-1|TRBJ1-6|many
TGCAGTGCTAGAGATTCACAGTCTATTTCCCTCCACTTT
CSARDSQSISLHF
>TRBD1|TRBV29-1|TRBJ2-7|few
TGCAGCGTTGTCGAGCCGGGACAGAGCTCCTACGAGCAGTACTTC
CSVVEPGQSSYEQYF
>TRBD1|TRBV5-6|TRBJ1-1|once
TGTGCCAGCAGCTTGGCCCTCGGGACAGGGGATGTCACTGAAGCTTTCTTT
CASSLALGTGDVTEAFF
>.|TRBV10-3|TRBJ2-6|.
TGTGCCATCAGTGATCAGGCGGCCAACGTCCTGACTTTC
CAISDQAANVLTF
>.|TRBV2|TRBJ2-2|many
TGTGCCAGCAGAGGGCTCCGTCCGGGGGAGCTGTTTTTT
CASRGLRPGELFF
>TRBD1|TRBV29-1|TRBJ1-2|.
TGCAGCGTTGAGTCGACAGGGGGCAGTGGCTACACCTTC
CSVESTGGSGYTF
>.|TRBV25-1|TRBJ1-1|many
TGTGCCAGCAGAACCACTCAAACAGGGATGGCGAACACTGAAGCTTTCTTT
CASRTTQTGMANTEAFF
>.|TRBV9|TRBJ2-7|.
TGTGCCAGCAGCCCCGAGGACCCCAGGGGCGAGCAGTACTTC
CASSPEDPRGEQYF
>.|TRBV7-9|TRBJ1-4|many
TGTGCCAGCAGCCCCTCAACTAATGAAAAACTGTTTTTT
CASSPSTNEKLFF
>.|TRBV10-3|TRBJ2-2|.
TGTGCCATCAGTGAGTCGAAGATTAGCCGGGCCACCGGGGAGCTGTTTTTT
CAISESKISRATGELFF
>TRBD1|TRBV7-9|TRBJ2-5|.
TGTGCCAGCAGCTTAGGTTCACTGACCCTCACAGGGGGCGAGGAGACCCAGTACTTC
CASSLGSLTLTGGEETQYF
>TRBD1|TRBV9|TRBJ1-1|few
TGTGCCAGCAGCGTAGGGGAGGACAGGGTTGACACTGAAGCTTTCTTT
CASSVGEDRVDTEAFF
>TRBD2|TRBV29-1|TRBJ2-5|once
TGCAGCGTTGAAACCAGGACTAGGGGCCAAGAGACCCAGTACTTC
CSVETRTRGQETQYF
>TRBD1|TRBV19|TRBJ1-1|many
TGTGCCAGTAGAAAGGACAGGGGACGCTACACTGAAGCTTTCTTT
CASRKDRGRYTEAFF
>TRBD1|TRBV20-1|TRBJ1-2|many
TGCAGTGCCCTGGGACAGGGGAACGGCTACACCTTC
CSALGQGNGYTF
>.|TRBV9|TRBJ1-1|.
TGTGCCAGCAGCGTGGAACCTCAGAACACTGAAGCTTTCTTT
CASSVEPQNTEAFF
>.|TRBV10-2|TRBJ2-2|few
TGCGCCAGCATCTCGGGCCGGAGCACCGGGGAGCTGTTTTTT
CASISGRSTGELFF
>.|TRBV14|TRBJ2-6|.
TGTGCCAGCGGGGCCATGGGCTCTGGGGCCAACGTCCTGACTTTC
CASGAMGSGANVLTF
>.|TRBV2|TRBJ1-5|.
TGTGCCAGCAGTTTCACCGCCGCAAGGGGTCAGCCCCAGCATTTT
CASSFTAARGQPQHF
>TRBD2|TRBV7-2|TRBJ2-7|.
TGTGCCAGCAGCTTAGAGCGGGACCTCTCCTACGAGCAGTACTTC
CASSLERDLSYEQYF
>.|TRBV7-8|TRBJ2-7|many
TGTGCCAGCAGCTTAGAGGCCGAGCTATCCGAGCAGTACTTC
CASSLEAELSEQYF